A single sample gave rise to the 26 T cell receptor beta chains below, sequenced in a study of T cell responses to AZD1222 COVID-19 vaccine. Only in-frame clones appear in the TCRdb table, and some are missing; sequencing was by immunoSEQ multiplex PCR. The profile shows tens of thousands of clones, approximately 90% of them singletons. This material consisted of peripheral blood, taken 28 days after the second AZD1222 dose. These TCRs come from an adult who received the AZD1222 COVID-19 vaccine.

This clone occurred once. This chain joins TRBV4-1 and TRBJ2-5; tentatively, D is TRBD2 (5 bases). The CDR3 spans 13 residues. Per the germline V gene, CDR1 is MGHRA and CDR2 is YSYEKL. V lost 8 bases and J lost 4, with 14 bases in between. This CDR3 reads CASSRTLGETQYF. In DNA, the CDR3 is TGCGCCAGCTCACGGACTCTTGGAGAGACCCAGTACTTC.

V gene TRBV2 combines with J gene TRBJ2-7; TRBD1 agrees at 8 bases. The CDR3 is made up of 13 amino acids. Germline V gives CDR1 SNHLY, CDR2 FYNNEI. V shed 4 bases and J 3 bases; nucleotides not matched to a gene: 2. CDR3 sequence: CASSGTGIYEQYF. In DNA, the CDR3 is TGTGCCAGCAGTGGGACAGGGATCTACGAGCAGTACTTC.

The V gene is TRBV4-2, the J gene TRBJ2-7; 11 bases align to TRBD1. Germline loops: CDR1 LGHNA, CDR2 YNFKEQ. The CDR3 covers 15 residues. V shed 7 bases and J 6 bases; nucleotides not matched to a gene: 11. CDR3 DNA: TGTGCCAGCAATACGGGGGACAGGGGGATCCGCGAGCAGTACTTC. Translation: CASNTGDRGIREQYF.

V usage is TRBV7-8 and J usage is TRBJ2-3; TRBD2 matches at 9 bases. The trim removed 1 base at V and 2 bases at J, leaving 4 bases unmatched. The length of the CDR3 is 16 residues. Germline assignment: CDR1 SGHVS and CDR2 FQNEAQ. This chain's CDR3 is CASSLVSGGSTDTQYF. The CDR3 nucleotides read TGTGCCAGCAGCTTAGTCAGCGGGGGGTCCACAGATACGCAGTATTTT. Looking up the rest from reference TRBV7-8 and TRBJ2-3 gives the full variable domain: GAGVSQSPRYKVAKRGQDVALRCDPISGHVSLFWYQQALGQGPEFLTYFQNEAQLDKSGLPSDRFFAERPEGSVSTLKIQRTQQEDSAVYLCASSLVSGGSTDTQYFGPGTRLTVL.

V usage is TRBV5-1 and J usage is TRBJ2-2; D remains ambiguous. Germline lookup yields CDR1 SGHRS and CDR2 YFSETQ. The CDR3 sequence is 15 residues long. Trimming took 4 bases from V and 4 from J, leaving 14 bases between them. CDR3 in DNA: TGCGCCAGCAGCATCGGGCCGCTGGGCACCGGGGAGCTGTTTTTT. Residues: CASSIGPLGTGELFF.

The V gene is TRBV2, the J gene TRBJ1-2; D remains ambiguous. V dropped 3 bases and J dropped 1 base, with 12 bases sitting between them. The CDR3 loop spans 15 amino acids. CDR1 SNHLY and CDR2 FYNNEI come from the germline V gene. The CDR3 DNA reads as TGTGCCAGCAGTGAGGGCCAGGATTTTAACTATGGCTACACCTTC. Translating gives CASSEGQDFNYGYTF.

This clone was picked up one time. The J gene is TRBJ2-3, the V gene TRBV12-3 or TRBV12-4; D is undetermined. V dropped 6 bases and J dropped 4 bases, with 8 bases sitting between them. The CDR3 contains 12 residues. For the CDR3, the DNA is TGTGCCAGCAGATCACCAGCAGATACGCAGTATTTT. Translated, it gives CASRSPADTQYF.

The J gene is TRBJ2-1, the V gene TRBV30; D may be TRBD2 (6 bases). Trimming removed 4 bases from V and 0 bases from J, with 7 bases in between. The CDR3 length is 13 residues. Germline V gives CDR1 GTSNPN, CDR2 SVGIG (reference sequence). Here the CDR3 reads CAWNGGSYNEQFF. The CDR3 DNA is TGTGCCTGGAACGGGGGCTCCTACAATGAGCAGTTCTTC.

This rearrangement joins TRBV4-1 to TRBJ2-1, with D perhaps matching TRBD1 or TRBD2 (5 bases each). This CDR3 is built from 14 residues. With 1 base removed from V and 7 bases from J, the gap between germline ends came to 11 bases. Germline CDR1 and CDR2: MGHRA and YSYEKL. This CDR3 is CASSQVIGANEQFF. In DNA form, the CDR3 reads TGCGCCAGCAGCCAAGTGATCGGGGCTAATGAGCAGTTCTTC.

J is TRBJ1-2 and V is TRBV19; 8 bases align to TRBD1. This CDR3 comprises 14 residues. V lost 5 bases, J lost 2 bases, and 4 bases stayed unmatched. Germline CDR1 reads LNHDA; CDR2 reads SQIVND (reference sequence). CDR3 in amino acids: CASSARTGNYGYTF. CDR3 coding DNA: TGTGCCAGTAGTGCGCGGACAGGGAACTATGGCTACACCTTC. The variable domain in full, completed from reference TRBV19 and TRBJ1-2, reads DGGITQSPKYLFRKEGQNVTLSCEQNLNHDAMYWYRQDPGQGLRLIYYSQIVNDFQKGDIAEGYSVSREKKESFPLTVTSAQKNPTAFYLCASSARTGNYGYTFGSGTRLTVV.

This chain connects TRBV5-1 to TRBJ1-1, with D hard to call. The CDR3 is 16 residues long. V was trimmed by 0 bases and J by 0 bases, leaving 12 bases between them. Looked up from germline, CDR1 is SGHRS and CDR2 is YFSETQ. The CDR3 loop reads CASSLVAGAMNTEAFF. In DNA form, the CDR3 reads TGCGCCAGCAGCTTGGTGGCAGGTGCCATGAACACTGAAGCTTTCTTT.

V gene TRBV30 combines with J gene TRBJ1-2; D gene unclear. The ends were cut back, 3 bases at V and 8 bases at J, with 16 bases in the middle. The CDR3 runs 13 residues. CDR1 and CDR2 (germline): GTSNPN, SVGIG (reference sequence). The CDR3 DNA reads as TGTGCCTGGAGGGGCCCGGCTATGGGGGGCTACACCTTC. Protein product: CAWRGPAMGGYTF.

Only one count was recorded for this clone. The rearrangement joins TRBV5-1 to TRBJ2-3; the D is unclear. CDR3 size: 16 residues. Germline assignment: CDR1 SGHRS and CDR2 YFSETQ. V was shortened by 4 bases and J by 0 bases, with 15 bases between the two germline ends. The chain's CDR3 is CASSQTLSPSTDTQYF. The CDR3 coding sequence is TGCGCCAGCAGCCAGACATTAAGCCCTAGCACAGATACGCAGTATTTT.

The chain recombines TRBV29-1 with TRBJ1-1; D might be TRBD1 (5 bases). The CDR3 has 13 residues. Per germline, CDR1 SQVTM and CDR2 ANQGSEA. The V end was cut by 6 bases, the J end by 2 bases, with 13 bases between. CDR3 nucleotide sequence: TGCAGCGTCTATGACAGCGTCAACACTGAAGCTTTCTTT. The encoded protein is CSVYDSVNTEAFF. Filled out from reference TRBV29-1 and TRBJ1-1, the complete variable domain reads SAVISQKPSRDICQRGTSLTIQCQVDSQVTMMFWYRQQPGQSLTLIATANQGSEATYESGFVIDKFPISRPNLTFSTLTVSNMSPEDSSIYLCSVYDSVNTEAFFGQGTRLTVV.

The table lists this clone with a count of one. This rearrangement joins TRBV5-1 to TRBJ1-2; D ambiguous. CDR1 SGHRS and CDR2 YFSETQ come from the germline V gene. The CDR3 consists of 15 residues. The germline V and J ends were trimmed by 0 bases and 0 bases, with 9 bases remaining between them. Here the CDR3 reads CASSLVADANYGYTF. The CDR3, as DNA: TGCGCCAGCAGCTTGGTGGCAGACGCTAACTATGGCTACACCTTC.

J is TRBJ1-2 and V is TRBV2; possible D gene TRBD1, 5 bases. Between the trimmed V and J ends, which lost 4 bases and 0 bases, there was a span of 12 bases. The CDR3 length is 15 residues. From germline, CDR1 is SNHLY and CDR2 FYNNEI. In DNA form, the CDR3 reads TGTGCCAGCAGTGCCGGACACACCGCTAACTATGGCTACACCTTC. This translates into CASSAGHTANYGYTF.

The sample holds a few counts of this clone. The CDR3: CAISELGEKLFF. The CDR3 DNA reads TGTGCCATCAGTGAATTGGGGGAAAAACTGTTTTTT. The chain has TRBV10-3 and TRBJ1-4, with no clear D. CDR1 ENHRY and CDR2 SYGVKD come from the germline V gene. V was shortened by 3 bases and J by 8 bases, with 7 bases between the two germline ends. The length of the CDR3 is 12 residues.

V gene TRBV4-2 combines with J gene TRBJ2-1, with 11 bases identical to TRBD1. CDR1 is LGHNA, CDR2 YNFKEQ, per germline. The CDR3 has 17 amino acids. Trimming removed 4 bases from V and 5 bases from J; junction bases left unmatched: 10. CDR3 in DNA: TGTGCCAGCAGCCGACAACTCGGGACAGGGGGTAACAATGAGCAGTTCTTC. The encoded protein is CASSRQLGTGGNNEQFF.

The V gene is TRBV4-1, the J gene TRBJ1-2; a possible D gene is TRBD1 (6 bases). V lost 7 bases, J lost 3 bases, and 15 bases lay in between. CDR1 MGHRA and CDR2 YSYEKL come from the germline V gene. CDR3 size: 14 residues. The CDR3 region is CASMGGPPDYGYTF. Written as DNA, the CDR3 is TGCGCCAGCATGGGGGGCCCTCCCGACTATGGCTACACCTTC.

The chain is built from TRBV28 and TRBJ2-7; TRBD2 aligns across 9 bases. V shed 7 bases and J 4 bases; nucleotides not matched to a gene: 8. Germline values: CDR1 MDHEN, CDR2 SYDVKM. This CDR3 spans 14 amino acids. The CDR3 sequence is CASKPGLAVYEQYF. The CDR3 nucleotides read TGTGCCAGCAAACCGGGACTAGCTGTTTACGAGCAGTACTTC.

V and J are TRBV2 and TRBJ2-5; D call uncertain. In germline, CDR1 is SNHLY, CDR2 FYNNEI. CDR3 length: 12 residues. Trimming left V 6 bases short and J 1 base short, with 6 bases between. CDR3 in amino acids: CASRYGQETQYF. CDR3 coding DNA: TGTGCCAGCAGATACGGCCAAGAGACCCAGTACTTC.

This clone turned up a few times. V gene TRBV27 combines with J gene TRBJ1-3; D may be TRBD1 (5 bases). The CDR3 spans 13 residues. The V end lost 5 bases, the J end lost 5 bases, and 10 bases lay between the germline ends. CDR1 and CDR2 (germline): MNHEY, SMNVEV (reference sequence). CDR3 nucleotides: TGTGCCAGCAGTGGGGGTCATAGAAACACCATATATTTT. This translates into CASSGGHRNTIYF.

In this sample, this clone turned up a few times. The rearrangement joins TRBV5-1 to TRBJ2-7; a weak D match, TRBD1 (5 bases). The V and J ends lost 4 bases and 7 bases respectively, with 15 bases between them. CDR1 and CDR2 (germline): SGHRS, YFSETQ. This CDR3 contains 13 residues. The CDR3 bases are TGCGCCAGCAGCGACATCTTGGGGCATGAGCAGTACTTC. This translates into CASSDILGHEQYF.

The J gene is TRBJ2-7, the V gene TRBV5-8, with 7 bases aligning to TRBD1. The V gene's germline CDR1 is SGHTS and CDR2 YDEGEE. This CDR3 region has 15 residues. V shed 2 bases, J shed 2 bases, and the junction held 7 bases outside the gene matches. The CDR3 coding sequence is TGTGCCAGCAGCTTCGAGACAGGGTTTGCCTACGAGCAGTACTTC. Its protein is CASSFETGFAYEQYF. The full variable domain, with the rest looked up from reference TRBV5-8 and TRBJ2-7, is EAGVTQSPTHLIKTRGQQATLRCSPISGHTSVYWYQQALGLGLQFLLWYDEGEERNRGNFPPRFSGRQFPNYSSELNVNALELEDSALYLCASSFETGFAYEQYFGPGTRLTVT.

J is TRBJ2-2 and V is TRBV6-5; 8 nucleotides line up with TRBD2. The CDR3 totals 15 residues. Germline V gene data show CDR1 as MNHEY and CDR2 as SVGAGI. Germline trimming cut 2 bases from V and 6 bases from J; bases unmatched to any gene: 5. The CDR3 loop is CASSYPGGRAGELFF. In DNA, the CDR3 is TGTGCCAGCAGTTACCCGGGGGGGAGGGCCGGGGAGCTGTTTTTT.

In DNA, the CDR3 is TGTGCCATCAGTGAGCAACAGGGGGCGTATGGCTACACCTTC. Translated, it gives CAISEQQGAYGYTF. The V and J genes are TRBV10-3 and TRBJ1-2, with 9 positions matching TRBD1. The CDR3 loop spans 14 amino acids. Trimming took 2 bases from V and 5 from J; bases not matched to a gene: 3. Germline CDR1 and CDR2: ENHRY and SYGVKD.